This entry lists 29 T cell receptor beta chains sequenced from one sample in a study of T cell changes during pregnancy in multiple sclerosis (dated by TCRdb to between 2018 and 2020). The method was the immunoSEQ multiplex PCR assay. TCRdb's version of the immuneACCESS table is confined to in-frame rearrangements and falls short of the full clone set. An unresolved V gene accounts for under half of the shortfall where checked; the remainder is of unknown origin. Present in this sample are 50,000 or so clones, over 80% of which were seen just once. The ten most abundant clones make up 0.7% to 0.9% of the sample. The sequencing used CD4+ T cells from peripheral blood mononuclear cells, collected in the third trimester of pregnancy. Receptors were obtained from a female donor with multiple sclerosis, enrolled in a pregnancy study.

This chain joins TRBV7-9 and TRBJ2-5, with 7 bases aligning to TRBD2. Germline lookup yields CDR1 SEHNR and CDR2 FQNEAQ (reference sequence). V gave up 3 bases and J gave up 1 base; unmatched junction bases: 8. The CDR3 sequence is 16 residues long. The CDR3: CASSFLGGGTQETQYF. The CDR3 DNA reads TGTGCCAGCAGCTTCTTGGGCGGGGGAACCCAAGAGACCCAGTACTTC.

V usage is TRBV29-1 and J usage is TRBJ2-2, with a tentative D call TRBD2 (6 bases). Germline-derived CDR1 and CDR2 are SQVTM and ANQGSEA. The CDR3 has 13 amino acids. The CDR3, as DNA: TGCACCGTATTTCGGGGGACTTCAGGGGAGCTGTTTTTT. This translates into CTVFRGTSGELFF.

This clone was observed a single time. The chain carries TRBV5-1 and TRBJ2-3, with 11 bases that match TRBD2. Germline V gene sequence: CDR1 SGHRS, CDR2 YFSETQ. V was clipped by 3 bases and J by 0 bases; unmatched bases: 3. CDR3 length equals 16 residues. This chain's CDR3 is CASSSRTSGSTDTQYF. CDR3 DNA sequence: TGCGCCAGCAGCTCACGGACTAGCGGGAGCACAGATACGCAGTATTTT.

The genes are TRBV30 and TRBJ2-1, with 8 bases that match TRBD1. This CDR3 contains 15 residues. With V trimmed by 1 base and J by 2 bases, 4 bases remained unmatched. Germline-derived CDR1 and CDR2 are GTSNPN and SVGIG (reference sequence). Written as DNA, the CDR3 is TGTGCCTGGAGTGCCCAGGGGGCGCCCTACAATGAGCAGTTCTTC. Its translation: CAWSAQGAPYNEQFF.

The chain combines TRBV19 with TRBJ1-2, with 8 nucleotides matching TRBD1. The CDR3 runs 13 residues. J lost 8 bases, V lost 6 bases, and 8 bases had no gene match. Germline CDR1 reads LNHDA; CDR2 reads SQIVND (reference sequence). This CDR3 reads CASSTGTGGGYTF. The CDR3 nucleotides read TGTGCCAGTAGCACCGGGACAGGTGGGGGCTACACCTTC.

CDR3 sequence reads: CASSDPGQGLYGYTF. CDR3 nucleotide sequence: TGTGCCAGCAGCGACCCGGGACAGGGACTCTATGGCTACACCTTC. This chain connects TRBV9 to TRBJ1-2; 9 bases align to TRBD1. Germline V CDR1 and CDR2: SGDLS, YYNGEE. This CDR3 is 15 amino acids long. J was trimmed by 4 bases and V by 3 bases; bases with no gene match: 7.

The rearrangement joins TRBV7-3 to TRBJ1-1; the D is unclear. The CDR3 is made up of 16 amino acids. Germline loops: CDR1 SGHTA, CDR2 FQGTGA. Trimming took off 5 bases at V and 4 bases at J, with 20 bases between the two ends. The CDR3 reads CASSLGRLAEGTEAFF. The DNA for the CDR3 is TGTGCCAGCAGCCTTGGACGGCTAGCGGAGGGCACTGAAGCTTTCTTT.

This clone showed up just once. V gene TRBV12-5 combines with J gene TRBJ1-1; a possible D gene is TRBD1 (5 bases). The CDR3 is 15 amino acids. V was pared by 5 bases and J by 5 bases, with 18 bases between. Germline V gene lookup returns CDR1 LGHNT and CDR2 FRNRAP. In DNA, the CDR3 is TGTGCTAGTGGTGGATCCCGGGGGAGGGGAACTGAAGCTTTCTTT. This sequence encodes CASGGSRGRGTEAFF.

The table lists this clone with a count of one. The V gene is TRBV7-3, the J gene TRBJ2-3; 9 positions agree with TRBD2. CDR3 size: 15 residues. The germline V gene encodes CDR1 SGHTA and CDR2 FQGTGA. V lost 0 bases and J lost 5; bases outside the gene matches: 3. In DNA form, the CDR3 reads TGTGCCAGCAGCTTAACGGGCGGGGGGGGAGATACGCAGTATTTT. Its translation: CASSLTGGGGDTQYF.

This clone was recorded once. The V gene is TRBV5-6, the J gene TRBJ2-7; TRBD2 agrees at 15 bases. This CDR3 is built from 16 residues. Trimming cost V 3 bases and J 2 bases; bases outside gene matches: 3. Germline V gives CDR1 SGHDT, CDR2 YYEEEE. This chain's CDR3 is CASSSGLAGGAYEQYF. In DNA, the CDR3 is TGTGCCAGCAGCTCAGGACTAGCGGGGGGGGCCTACGAGCAGTACTTC.

CDR3 sequence reads: CASSETGSGNTIYF. DNA for the CDR3: TGTGCCAGCAGCGAGACGGGCTCTGGAAACACCATATATTTT. The gene calls are TRBV9 and TRBJ1-3; D call uncertain. The germline V gene has CDR1 SGDLS and CDR2 YYNGEE. Trimming shortened V by 3 bases and J by 0 bases, and 7 bases separated the two germline ends. The CDR3 length is 14 residues.

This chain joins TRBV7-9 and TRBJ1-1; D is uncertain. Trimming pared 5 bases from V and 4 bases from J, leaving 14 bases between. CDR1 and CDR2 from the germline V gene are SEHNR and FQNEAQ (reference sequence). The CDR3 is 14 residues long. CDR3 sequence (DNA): TGTGCCAGCAGCCTAGATGGCGGTTCCACTGAAGCTTTCTTT. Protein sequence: CASSLDGGSTEAFF.

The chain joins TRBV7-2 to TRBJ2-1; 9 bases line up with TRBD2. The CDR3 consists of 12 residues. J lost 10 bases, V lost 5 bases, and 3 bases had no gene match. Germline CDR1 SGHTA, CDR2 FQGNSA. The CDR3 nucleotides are TGTGCCAGCAGCGACGGACTAGCGGAGCAGTTCTTC. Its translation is CASSDGLAEQFF. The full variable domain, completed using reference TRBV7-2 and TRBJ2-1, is GAGVSQSPSNKVTEKGKDVELRCDPISGHTALYWYRQSLGQGLEFLIYFQGNSAPDKSGLPSDRFSAERTGGSVSTLTIQRTQQEDSAVYLCASSDGLAEQFFGPGTRLTVL.

CDR3 loop: CASSNDRGQETQYF. The CDR3 DNA reads TGTGCCAGCAGCAATGATCGGGGCCAAGAGACCCAGTACTTC. The V and J genes are TRBV21-1 and TRBJ2-5; the DNA was not compared with TRBD2, the D call given in the table. TRBV21-1 is a known pseudogene. The CDR3 sequence is 14 residues long.

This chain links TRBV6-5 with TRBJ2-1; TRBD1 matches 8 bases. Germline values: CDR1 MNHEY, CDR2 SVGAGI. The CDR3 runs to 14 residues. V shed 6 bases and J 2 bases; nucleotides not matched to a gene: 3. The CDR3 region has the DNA TGTGCCAGCAGCGAGGGACAGGCCTACAATGAGCAGTTCTTC. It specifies CASSEGQAYNEQFF.

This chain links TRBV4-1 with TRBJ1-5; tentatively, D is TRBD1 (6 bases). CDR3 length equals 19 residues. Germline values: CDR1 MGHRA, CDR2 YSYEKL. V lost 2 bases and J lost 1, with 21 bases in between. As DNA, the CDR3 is TGCGCCAGCAGCCAAATCCCCCCGACAGGCGCGCTCAGCAATCAGCCCCAGCATTTT. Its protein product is CASSQIPPTGALSNQPQHF.

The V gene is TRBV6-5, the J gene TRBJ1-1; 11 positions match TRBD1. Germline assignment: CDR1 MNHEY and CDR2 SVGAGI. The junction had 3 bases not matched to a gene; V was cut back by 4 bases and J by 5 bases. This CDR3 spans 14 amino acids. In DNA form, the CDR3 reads TGTGCCAGCAGTTCCGGGACAGGGGGGACTGAAGCTTTCTTT. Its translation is CASSSGTGGTEAFF.

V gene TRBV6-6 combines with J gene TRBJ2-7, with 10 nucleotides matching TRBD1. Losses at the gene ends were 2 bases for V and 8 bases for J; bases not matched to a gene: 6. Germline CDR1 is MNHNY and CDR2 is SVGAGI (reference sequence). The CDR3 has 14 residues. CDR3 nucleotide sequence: TGTGCCAGCAGTTACCCCGGGACAGGGGAACAGCAGTACTTC. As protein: CASSYPGTGEQQYF.

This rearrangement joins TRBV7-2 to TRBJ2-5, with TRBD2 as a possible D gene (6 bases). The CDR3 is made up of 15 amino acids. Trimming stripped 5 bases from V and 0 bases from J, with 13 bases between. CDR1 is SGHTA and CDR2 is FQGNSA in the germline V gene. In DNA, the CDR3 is TGTGCCAGCAGCCCCCGGGGGAACGACCAAGAGACCCAGTACTTC. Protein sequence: CASSPRGNDQETQYF.

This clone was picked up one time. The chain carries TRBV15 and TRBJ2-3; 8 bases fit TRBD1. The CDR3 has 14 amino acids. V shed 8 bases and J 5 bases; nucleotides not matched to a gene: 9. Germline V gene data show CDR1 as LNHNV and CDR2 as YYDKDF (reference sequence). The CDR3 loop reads CATAGRGQGDTQYF. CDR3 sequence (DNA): TGTGCCACCGCGGGCAGGGGGCAGGGAGATACGCAGTATTTT.

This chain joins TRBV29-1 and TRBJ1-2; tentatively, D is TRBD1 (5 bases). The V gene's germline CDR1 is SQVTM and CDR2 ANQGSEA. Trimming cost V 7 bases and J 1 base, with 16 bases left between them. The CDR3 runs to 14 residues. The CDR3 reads CSARGTGNNYGYTF. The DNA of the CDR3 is TGCAGCGCTCGCGGGACGGGTAATAACTATGGCTACACCTTC.

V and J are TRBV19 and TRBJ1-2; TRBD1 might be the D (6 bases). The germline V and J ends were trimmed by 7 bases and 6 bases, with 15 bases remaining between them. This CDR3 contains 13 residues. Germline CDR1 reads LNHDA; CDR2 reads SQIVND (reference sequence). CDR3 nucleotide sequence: TGTGCCAGTAACACACAGGGAGGGCATGGCTACACCTTC. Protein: CASNTQGGHGYTF.

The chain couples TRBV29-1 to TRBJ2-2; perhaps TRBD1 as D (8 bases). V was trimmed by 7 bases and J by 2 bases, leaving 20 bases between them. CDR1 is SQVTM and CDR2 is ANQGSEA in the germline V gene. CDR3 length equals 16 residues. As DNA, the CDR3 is TGCAGCGGGGGGGGCAGGGGGCGTTCAAACACCGGGGAGCTGTTTTTT. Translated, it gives CSGGGRGRSNTGELFF.

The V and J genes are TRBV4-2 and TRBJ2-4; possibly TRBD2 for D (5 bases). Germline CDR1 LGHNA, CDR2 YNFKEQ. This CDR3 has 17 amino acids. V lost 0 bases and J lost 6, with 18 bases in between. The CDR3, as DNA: TGTGCCAGCAGCCAAGATAGGCGAGTAGGTGCGGGAAACATTCAGTACTTC. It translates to CASSQDRRVGAGNIQYF.

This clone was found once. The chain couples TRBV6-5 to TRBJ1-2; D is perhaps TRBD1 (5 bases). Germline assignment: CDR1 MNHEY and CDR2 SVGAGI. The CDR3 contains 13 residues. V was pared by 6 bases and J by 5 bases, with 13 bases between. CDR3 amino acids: CASRPPAGYGYTF. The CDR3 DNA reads TGTGCCAGCAGGCCACCCGCAGGGTATGGCTACACCTTC.

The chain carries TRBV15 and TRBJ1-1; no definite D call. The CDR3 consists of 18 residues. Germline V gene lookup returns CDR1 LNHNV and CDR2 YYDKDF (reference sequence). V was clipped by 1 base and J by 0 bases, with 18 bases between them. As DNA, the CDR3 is TGTGCCACCAGCAGAGCTGGAGGCCGAGGCTCCCTGAACACTGAAGCTTTCTTT. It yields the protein CATSRAGGRGSLNTEAFF.

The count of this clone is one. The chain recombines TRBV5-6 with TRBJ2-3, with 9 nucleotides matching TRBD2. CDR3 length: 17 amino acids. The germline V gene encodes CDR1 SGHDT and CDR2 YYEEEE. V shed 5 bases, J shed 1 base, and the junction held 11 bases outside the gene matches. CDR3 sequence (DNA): TGTGCCAGCAGTGGGTCTAGCGGGGAATCGGGCACAGATACGCAGTATTTT. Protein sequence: CASSGSSGESGTDTQYF.

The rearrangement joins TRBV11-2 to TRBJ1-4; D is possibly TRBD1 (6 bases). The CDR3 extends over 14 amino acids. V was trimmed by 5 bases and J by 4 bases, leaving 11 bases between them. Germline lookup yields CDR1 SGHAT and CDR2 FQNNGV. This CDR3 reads CASSLDSRNEKLFF. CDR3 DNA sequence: TGTGCCAGCAGCCTGGACAGCCGTAATGAAAAACTGTTTTTT.

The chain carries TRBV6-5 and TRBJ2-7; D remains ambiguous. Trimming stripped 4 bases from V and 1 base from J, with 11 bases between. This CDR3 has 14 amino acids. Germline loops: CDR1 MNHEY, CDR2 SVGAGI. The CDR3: CASSSSSGSYEQYF. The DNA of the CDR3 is TGTGCCAGCAGTTCTTCCTCGGGTTCCTACGAGCAGTACTTC.